The 11 T cell receptor beta chains below come from one sample, sequenced in a study of T cell responses to AZD1222 COVID-19 vaccine. The table came from immunoSEQ multiplex PCR; TCRdb's copy has only in-frame clones and leaves some out. Of about 110,000 clones listed, approximately 92% are singletons. The input for sequencing was peripheral blood, taken 28 days after the second AZD1222 dose. These TCRs come from an adult who received the AZD1222 COVID-19 vaccine.

This chain uses TRBV12-3 or TRBV12-4 with TRBJ2-5; no reliable D call. V lost 5 bases and J lost 2, with 9 bases in between. This CDR3 spans 13 amino acids. The CDR3 here is CASSIYGQETQYF. The CDR3 coding sequence is TGTGCCAGCAGTATCTACGGTCAAGAGACCCAGTACTTC.

The chain is built from TRBV19 and TRBJ2-3; D is perhaps TRBD1 or TRBD2 (5 bases each). The CDR3 contains 17 residues. With 0 bases removed from V and 0 bases from J, the gap between germline ends came to 13 bases. Germline V gene sequence: CDR1 LNHDA, CDR2 SQIVND (reference sequence). CDR3 region: CASSIDPAGTSTDTQYF. For the CDR3, the DNA is TGTGCCAGTAGTATAGATCCGGCCGGGACCAGCACAGATACGCAGTATTTT. The variable domain in full, with the rest retrieved from reference TRBV19 and TRBJ2-3, is DGGITQSPKYLFRKEGQNVTLSCEQNLNHDAMYWYRQDPGQGLRLIYYSQIVNDFQKGDIAEGYSVSREKKESFPLTVTSAQKNPTAFYLCASSIDPAGTSTDTQYFGPGTRLTVL.

The rearrangement uses TRBV9 and TRBJ1-2; TRBD1 is a possible D gene (5 bases). Germline V gene data show CDR1 as SGDLS and CDR2 as YYNGEE. CDR3 length: 14 amino acids. V was clipped by 2 bases and J by 8 bases, with 16 bases between them. Here the CDR3 DNA reads TGTGCCAGCAGCGTTGGGGCCGGTAGCATAGGCTACACCTTC. Its protein product is CASSVGAGSIGYTF.

The chain employs TRBV19 and TRBJ1-6; 9 nucleotides match TRBD1. This CDR3 region has 16 residues. J was trimmed by 10 bases and V by 6 bases; bases with no gene match: 13. Germline loops: CDR1 LNHDA, CDR2 SQIVND (reference sequence). The DNA of the CDR3 is TGTGCCAGTAGCCATCCCCCCGGGACAGGGTACTCACCCCTCCACTTT. Protein: CASSHPPGTGYSPLHF. Combining the CDR3 with reference TRBV19 and TRBJ1-6 gives the whole variable domain DGGITQSPKYLFRKEGQNVTLSCEQNLNHDAMYWYRQDPGQGLRLIYYSQIVNDFQKGDIAEGYSVSREKKESFPLTVTSAQKNPTAFYLCASSHPPGTGYSPLHFGNGTRLTVT.

J is TRBJ2-5 and V is TRBV18; D ambiguous. The CDR3 runs 11 residues. Germline CDR1 is KGHSH and CDR2 is LQKENI. V was pared by 5 bases and J by 1 base, with 2 bases between. CDR3 region: CASSTQETQYF. The CDR3, as DNA: TGTGCCAGCTCAACCCAAGAGACCCAGTACTTC.

The chain is built from TRBV2 and TRBJ1-1, with TRBD1 as a possible D gene (5 bases). Per the germline V gene, CDR1 is SNHLY and CDR2 is FYNNEI. V lost 7 bases and J 1 base, leaving 13 bases between the germline ends. This CDR3 region has 14 residues. CDR3 amino acids: CASKEGTGNTEAFF. DNA of the CDR3: TGTGCCAGCAAAGAAGGGACGGGGAACACTGAAGCTTTCTTT.

The rearrangement joins TRBV6-1 to TRBJ2-7; D remains ambiguous. The CDR3 contains 14 residues. Between the trimmed V and J ends, which lost 2 bases and 0 bases, there was a span of 8 bases. Germline values: CDR1 MNHNS, CDR2 SASEGT. The CDR3 sequence is CASSEFKGSYEQYF. In DNA, the CDR3 is TGTGCCAGCAGTGAATTTAAGGGCTCCTACGAGCAGTACTTC.

The genes are TRBV11-2 and TRBJ2-5, with D possibly TRBD1 on 6 matching bases. The CDR3 is made up of 17 amino acids. CDR1 is SGHAT, CDR2 FQNNGV, per germline. The V end lost 5 bases, the J end lost 2 bases, and 21 bases lay between the germline ends. The CDR3 is CASSGLPGHGTQETQYF. CDR3 coding DNA: TGTGCCAGCAGCGGCCTCCCGGGACACGGAACTCAAGAGACCCAGTACTTC. Combining the CDR3 with reference TRBV11-2 and TRBJ2-5 gives the whole variable domain EAGVAQSPRYKIIEKRQSVAFWCNPISGHATLYWYQQILGQGPKLLIQFQNNGVVDDSQLPKDRFSAERLKGVDSTLKIQPAKLEDSAVYLCASSGLPGHGTQETQYFGPGTRLLVL.

The chain is built from TRBV7-9 and TRBJ1-1; no definite D call. The CDR3 loop spans 13 amino acids. CDR1 is SEHNR and CDR2 is FQNEAQ in the germline V gene (reference sequence). Trimming cost V 5 bases and J 7 bases, with 14 bases left between them. The CDR3 loop is CASSPEWYHEAFF. As DNA, the CDR3 is TGTGCCAGCAGCCCAGAGTGGTACCATGAAGCTTTCTTT.

V is TRBV18 and J is TRBJ1-1; 7 positions agree with TRBD1. V lost 5 bases to trimming and J lost 2 bases; unmatched junction nucleotides: 5. This CDR3 has 14 residues. Germline V CDR1 and CDR2: KGHSH, LQKENI. CDR3 sequence: CASSAQGPNTEAFF. The CDR3 bases are TGTGCCAGCTCAGCACAGGGGCCCAACACTGAAGCTTTCTTT. Full variable domain (rest looked up from reference TRBV18 and TRBJ1-1): NAGVMQNPRHLVRRRGQEARLRCSPMKGHSHVYWYRQLPEEGLKFMVYLQKENIIDESGMPKERFSAEFPKEGPSILRIQQVVRGDSAAYFCASSAQGPNTEAFFGQGTRLTVV.

The chain couples TRBV7-2 to TRBJ2-7, with 8 positions matching TRBD2. The CDR3 contains 14 residues. With 6 bases clipped from V and 2 bases from J, the junction kept 6 bases outside the gene matches. The germline V gene has CDR1 SGHTA and CDR2 FQGNSA. In DNA, the CDR3 is TGTGCCAGCAGTTTTAGCGGGACCCCCTACGAGCAGTACTTC. Translated: CASSFSGTPYEQYF.